The T cell receptor (beta chain) under discussion was sequenced for a study of T cell changes during pregnancy in multiple sclerosis. The CDR3 extends over 16 amino acids. The germline V gene has CDR1 LNHDA and CDR2 SQIVND (reference sequence). After removal of 4 bases from V and 3 bases from J, the junction contained 10 bases not matched to a gene. The repertoire was sequenced with immunoSEQ multiplex PCR; TCRdb's copy has only in-frame clones and lacks some. The sample consists of 70,000 to 100,000 clones, almost 95% of them appearing once. This rearrangement joins TRBV19 to TRBJ1-1, with 8 bases lining up with TRBD1. Sequences were derived from peripheral blood, sampled in the third trimester of pregnancy. The clonotype originates from a female donor with multiple sclerosis, enrolled in a pregnancy study. This chain's CDR3 is CASSKIRAGGHTEAFF. The CDR3 coding sequence is TGTGCCAGTAGTAAAATAAGGGCAGGGGGCCACACTGAAGCTTTCTTT.